This passage covers 31 T cell receptor beta chains from one sample sequenced in a study of blood T cell repertoires in COVID-19. Profiling relied on immunoSEQ multiplex PCR, and the TCRdb table lists in-frame clones only, not all of them. The sample has some 150,000 clones, around 89% seen once. The sequencing input was PBMCs or T cells enriched from blood (not recorded which). The receptors stem from a woman aged 18 to 35 who had recovered from COVID-19.

The V gene is TRBV7-8, the J gene TRBJ1-2, with TRBD1 matching 8 bases. The CDR3 contains 11 residues. Germline trimming cut 11 bases from V and 3 bases from J; bases unmatched to any gene: 2. CDR1 is SGHVS, CDR2 FQNEAQ, per germline. The CDR3, as DNA: TGTGCCGTGACAGGGGACTATGGCTACACCTTC. Residues: CAVTGDYGYTF. Supplemented by reference TRBV7-8 and TRBJ1-2, the full variable domain reads GAGVSQSPRYKVAKRGQDVALRCDPISGHVSLFWYQQALGQGPEFLTYFQNEAQLDKSGLPSDRFFAERPEGSVSTLKIQRTQQEDSAVYLCAVTGDYGYTFGSGTRLTVV.

The CDR3 spells CASSAGLAGGPDTGELFF. The CDR3 DNA reads as TGTGCCAGCAGCGCCGGACTAGCGGGAGGGCCGGACACCGGGGAGCTGTTTTTT. The V call is TRBV9, the J call TRBJ2-2; 15 bases match TRBD2. J gave up 3 bases and V 3 bases, and 6 bases lay outside the gene matches. Germline V lookup: CDR1 SGDLS, CDR2 YYNGEE. CDR3 length: 18 residues.

The genes are TRBV29-1 and TRBJ2-2; 9 bases align to TRBD1. The CDR3 is 14 residues long. Germline V lookup: CDR1 SQVTM, CDR2 ANQGSEA. Trimming removed 6 bases from V and 8 bases from J; junction bases left unmatched: 10. CDR3 DNA sequence: TGCAGCGTAAGACAGGGGGGCGTTGAGGGGGAGCTGTTTTTT. Its protein product is CSVRQGGVEGELFF.

The rearrangement links TRBV29-1 to TRBJ2-7; 7 bases map to TRBD1. The CDR3 runs to 12 residues. V gave up 6 bases and J gave up 3 bases; unmatched junction bases: 5. Germline V gene data show CDR1 as SQVTM and CDR2 as ANQGSEA. In DNA form, the CDR3 reads TGCAGCGTATTACAGGGGAACTACGAGCAGTACTTC. This translates into CSVLQGNYEQYF.

This sequence joins TRBV11-2 and TRBJ1-4; 9 nucleotides match TRBD1. This CDR3 contains 14 residues. CDR1 is SGHAT, CDR2 FQNNGV, per germline. After removal of 5 bases from V and 10 bases from J, the junction contained 8 bases not matched to a gene. The chain's CDR3 is CASSRGQGLAKLFF. CDR3 in DNA: TGTGCCAGCAGCCGGGGACAGGGTCTTGCAAAACTGTTTTTT.

V gene TRBV3-1 (or the pseudogene TRBV3-2) combines with J gene TRBJ2-7, with a weak D call TRBD2 (6 bases). Between the trimmed V and J ends, which lost 1 base and 0 bases, there was a span of 10 bases. Germline V gene sequence: CDR1 LGHDT, CDR2 YNNKEL (reference sequence). The CDR3 contains 15 residues. This CDR3 is CASSQGDFISYEQYF. CDR3 DNA: TGTGCCAGCAGCCAAGGGGACTTCATCTCCTACGAGCAGTACTTC.

The CDR3 DNA sequence: TGTGCCAGCAGCTTAGCCGCCACTTTCAATGAGCAGTTCTTC. Its translation: CASSLAATFNEQFF. The chain uses TRBV7-6 and TRBJ2-1; D is undetermined. The CDR3 loop spans 14 amino acids. V lost 0 bases to trimming and J lost 6 bases, with 9 bases between them. Germline CDR1 SGHVS, CDR2 FNYEAQ.

This chain links TRBV9 with TRBJ1-4, with a weak D call TRBD1 (5 bases). V was trimmed by 0 bases and J by 8 bases, leaving 14 bases between them. The CDR3 length is 15 residues. Germline V CDR1 and CDR2: SGDLS, YYNGEE. CDR3 sequence reads: CASSVAGAGPEKLFF. The CDR3 nucleotides read TGTGCCAGCAGCGTAGCTGGGGCAGGGCCCGAAAAACTGTTTTTT. The complete variable domain, with remaining parts taken from reference TRBV9 and TRBJ1-4, reads DSGVTQTPKHLITATGQRVTLRCSPRSGDLSVYWYQQSLDQGLQFLIQYYNGEERAKGNILERFSAQQFPDLHSELNLSSLELGDSALYFCASSVAGAGPEKLFFGSGTQLSVL.

V usage is TRBV7-8 and J usage is TRBJ1-3; no firm D call. CDR3 length equals 17 residues. CDR1 and CDR2 (germline): SGHVS, FQNEAQ. V shed 1 base and J shed 0 bases, with 13 bases lying between them. As DNA, the CDR3 is TGTGCCAGCAGCTTAGTTCAGCAGAGGAGCTCTGGAAACACCATATATTTT. Translating gives CASSLVQQRSSGNTIYF.

The rearrangement links TRBV29-1 to TRBJ2-3; 12 nucleotides match TRBD2. The CDR3 contains 14 residues. With 7 bases clipped from V and 4 bases from J, the junction kept 6 bases outside the gene matches. Germline-derived CDR1 and CDR2 are SQVTM and ANQGSEA. CDR3 sequence: CSGGLAGRPDTQYF. The CDR3, as DNA: TGCAGCGGAGGACTAGCGGGACGTCCAGATACGCAGTATTTT.

The V call is TRBV19, the J call TRBJ2-1; D might be TRBD2 (6 bases). Between the trimmed V and J ends, which lost 5 bases and 5 bases, there was a span of 16 bases. Germline CDR1 and CDR2: LNHDA and SQIVND (reference sequence). The CDR3 runs to 15 residues. The CDR3 is CASSPNREWNNEQFF. The DNA of the CDR3 is TGTGCCAGTAGTCCTAACCGGGAGTGGAACAATGAGCAGTTCTTC. The full variable domain, completed using reference TRBV19 and TRBJ2-1, is DGGITQSPKYLFRKEGQNVTLSCEQNLNHDAMYWYRQDPGQGLRLIYYSQIVNDFQKGDIAEGYSVSREKKESFPLTVTSAQKNPTAFYLCASSPNREWNNEQFFGPGTRLTVL.

The chain has TRBV5-6 and TRBJ1-1, with 9 bases identical to TRBD1. Germline CDR1 reads SGHDT; CDR2 reads YYEEEE. V trimming: 4 bases; J trimming: 1 base; junction bases outside the gene matches: 5. There are 15 residues in the CDR3. The CDR3 DNA reads TGTGCCAGCAGCCCCGGGACAGGGCGGAACACTGAAGCTTTCTTT. As protein: CASSPGTGRNTEAFF.

J is TRBJ2-1 and V is TRBV4-1; D uncertain. Trimming removed 5 bases from V and 5 bases from J, with 16 bases in between. Germline assignment: CDR1 MGHRA and CDR2 YSYEKL. This CDR3 is 15 amino acids long. The chain's CDR3 is CASSRNQAGNNEQFF. CDR3 sequence (DNA): TGCGCCAGCAGCAGGAACCAGGCCGGAAACAATGAGCAGTTCTTC.

The chain combines TRBV19 with TRBJ1-5; maybe TRBD1 (5 bases). Germline values: CDR1 LNHDA, CDR2 SQIVND (reference sequence). The CDR3 is made up of 14 amino acids. V was pared by 8 bases and J by 6 bases, with 17 bases between. As DNA, the CDR3 is TGTGCCAGTGCTACAGGTAATGGGGTTCAGCCCCAGCATTTT. Its protein product is CASATGNGVQPQHF.

This chain connects TRBV4-1 to TRBJ2-7; 10 bases map to TRBD2. V was clipped by 0 bases and J by 6 bases; unmatched bases: 2. The CDR3 is made up of 14 amino acids. Germline CDR1 and CDR2: MGHRA and YSYEKL. The CDR3 coding sequence is TGCGCCAGCAGCCAAGAGGCTAGCGGGAGCGAGCAGTACTTC. As protein: CASSQEASGSEQYF.

The J gene is TRBJ1-5, the V gene TRBV30; TRBD1 matches 10 bases. Germline CDR1 GTSNPN, CDR2 SVGIG (reference sequence). The CDR3 totals 15 residues. V was pared by 7 bases and J by 0 bases, with 6 bases of the junction left unmatched. CDR3 sequence (DNA): TGTGCCTCAGGGACAGGGGCTTATAGCAATCAGCCCCAGCATTTT. Encoded protein: CASGTGAYSNQPQHF. Looking up the rest from reference TRBV30 and TRBJ1-5 gives the full variable domain: SQTIHQWPATLVQPVGSPLSLECTVEGTSNPNLYWYRQAAGRGLQLLFYSVGIGQISSEVPQNLSASRPQDRQFILSSKKLLLSDSGFYLCASGTGAYSNQPQHFGDGTRLSIL.

V gene TRBV27 combines with J gene TRBJ2-7; 7 bases align to TRBD2. The CDR3 runs to 14 residues. V lost 2 bases and J lost 2; bases outside the gene matches: 3. Germline V gives CDR1 MNHEY, CDR2 SMNVEV (reference sequence). The DNA for the CDR3 is TGTGCCAGCAGTTTACACCTAGCGGCCTACGAGCAGTACTTC. This codes for CASSLHLAAYEQYF.

This sequence joins TRBV19 and TRBJ1-5; D perhaps matches TRBD1 (5 bases). Germline-derived CDR1 and CDR2 are LNHDA and SQIVND (reference sequence). This CDR3 contains 17 residues. V was shortened by 1 base and J by 2 bases, with 15 bases between the two germline ends. The CDR3, as DNA: TGTGCCAGTAGTATAGTGGTCAGGGCGACGGGCAATCAGCCCCAGCATTTT. Amino acid sequence: CASSIVVRATGNQPQHF.

The genes are TRBV15 and TRBJ2-6, with TRBD1 as a possible D gene (6 bases). Between the trimmed V and J ends, which lost 5 bases and 4 bases, there was a span of 12 bases. CDR3 length: 15 residues. CDR1 and CDR2 from the germline V gene are LNHNV and YYDKDF (reference sequence). CDR3 DNA: TGTGCCACCAGCCCTGACAGGTCCGGGGCCAACGTCCTGACTTTC. Translated, it gives CATSPDRSGANVLTF.

The chain has TRBV29-1 and TRBJ2-2, with a possible D match to TRBD2 (5 bases). The CDR3 sequence is 13 residues long. V lost 4 bases and J 6 bases, leaving 12 bases between the germline ends. Germline values: CDR1 SQVTM, CDR2 ANQGSEA. CDR3 amino acids: CSVGGSEAGELFF. CDR3 coding DNA: TGCAGCGTTGGCGGTAGCGAGGCCGGGGAGCTGTTTTTT.

The CDR3 here is CASSVPRGENTEAFF. CDR3 nucleotides: TGTGCCAGCAGCGTACCTCGGGGGGAGAACACTGAAGCTTTCTTT. V gene TRBV16 combines with J gene TRBJ1-1, with TRBD1 as a possible D gene (5 bases). The germline V gene encodes CDR1 KGHSY and CDR2 FQNENV. This CDR3 spans 15 amino acids. V lost 5 bases to trimming and J lost 1 base, with 14 bases between them. The variable domain in full, with the rest retrieved from reference TRBV16 and TRBJ1-1, is GEEVAQTPKHLVRGEGQKAKLYCAPIKGHSYVFWYQQVLKNEFKFLISFQNENVFDETGMPKERFSAKCLPNSPCSLEIQATKLEDSAVYFCASSVPRGENTEAFFGQGTRLTVV.

J is TRBJ2-1 and V is TRBV5-8; D is possibly TRBD1 (6 bases). The CDR3 has 13 residues. Germline V lookup: CDR1 SGHTS, CDR2 YDEGEE. V shed 3 bases and J shed 6 bases, with 10 bases lying between them. The CDR3 DNA is TGTGCCAGCAGCTCAGGGGTTAGCAATGAGCAGTTCTTC. Protein product: CASSSGVSNEQFF.

This clone was counted a few times. This specimen includes other DNA sequences encoding the same CDR3. The chain uses TRBV6-1 and TRBJ1-1; D uncertain. This CDR3 region has 14 residues. Deletions cut 2 bases from V and 0 bases from J, with 7 bases between. Germline loops: CDR1 MNHNS, CDR2 SASEGT. The CDR3 here is CASSETGVNTEAFF. CDR3 nucleotides: TGTGCCAGCAGTGAAACCGGGGTGAACACTGAAGCTTTCTTT.

The rearrangement links TRBV11-2 to TRBJ2-7, with D possibly being TRBD1 (5 bases). Germline-derived CDR1 and CDR2 are SGHAT and FQNNGV. Trimming left V 7 bases short and J 0 bases short, with 19 bases between. The CDR3 sequence is 16 residues long. DNA for the CDR3: TGTGCCAGCACCTCCTGGTTGGGGCAGGACTCCTACGAGCAGTACTTC. Residues: CASTSWLGQDSYEQYF.

This clone showed up just a few times. CDR3 sequence (DNA): TGTGCCAGCAGTTACTCCGGGACAGTCCCGCGGTACGAGCAGTACTTC. This codes for CASSYSGTVPRYEQYF. V gene TRBV6-2 or TRBV6-3 combines with J gene TRBJ2-7, with TRBD1 identical over 7 bases. Germline assignment: CDR1 MNHEY and CDR2 SVGEGT. With 0 bases clipped from V and 4 bases from J, the junction kept 9 bases outside the gene matches. This CDR3 has 16 amino acids.

This chain uses TRBV19 with TRBJ2-7; 9 nucleotides agree with TRBD1. This CDR3 is 15 amino acids long. Germline V CDR1 and CDR2: LNHDA, SQIVND (reference sequence). The junction had 7 bases not matched to a gene; V was cut back by 5 bases and J by 2 bases. CDR3 bases: TGTGCCAGTAGTCCACAGGGGGCAACCACCTACGAGCAGTACTTC. It encodes CASSPQGATTYEQYF. Using reference TRBV19 and TRBJ2-7 for the parts outside the CDR3, the full variable domain is DGGITQSPKYLFRKEGQNVTLSCEQNLNHDAMYWYRQDPGQGLRLIYYSQIVNDFQKGDIAEGYSVSREKKESFPLTVTSAQKNPTAFYLCASSPQGATTYEQYFGPGTRLTVT.

V is TRBV30 and J is TRBJ2-2, with TRBD1 matching 12 bases. CDR1 and CDR2 (germline): GTSNPN, SVGIG (reference sequence). The trim removed 6 bases at V and 8 bases at J, leaving 16 bases unmatched. The CDR3 sequence is 17 residues long. CDR3 nucleotide sequence: TGTGCCTGCAGTTCGGGACAGGGGGCGATAGTGGTAGGGGAGCTGTTTTTT. Protein: CACSSGQGAIVVGELFF.

The chain couples TRBV30 to TRBJ2-1, with 12 bases that match TRBD2. The CDR3 loop spans 15 amino acids. CDR1 is GTSNPN and CDR2 is SVGIG in the germline V gene (reference sequence). Trimming cost V 6 bases and J 2 bases; bases outside gene matches: 5. The CDR3 loop reads CACTGLAGPYNEQFF. The CDR3 coding sequence is TGTGCCTGCACCGGACTAGCGGGACCCTACAATGAGCAGTTCTTC. Full variable domain (outside the CDR3, taken from reference TRBV30 and TRBJ2-1): SQTIHQWPATLVQPVGSPLSLECTVEGTSNPNLYWYRQAAGRGLQLLFYSVGIGQISSEVPQNLSASRPQDRQFILSSKKLLLSDSGFYLCACTGLAGPYNEQFFGPGTRLTVL.

The J gene is TRBJ2-1, the V gene TRBV5-1, with D unresolved. From germline, CDR1 is SGHRS and CDR2 YFSETQ. V dropped 4 bases and J dropped 4 bases, with 12 bases sitting between them. CDR3 size: 14 residues. CDR3 residues: CASSPVETYNEQFF. The CDR3 DNA reads as TGCGCCAGCAGCCCGGTGGAGACTTACAATGAGCAGTTCTTC.

The chain is built from TRBV18 and TRBJ1-1, with TRBD1 identical over 8 bases. CDR1 and CDR2 (germline): KGHSH, LQKENI. Germline trimming cut 5 bases from V and 4 bases from J; bases unmatched to any gene: 6. The length of the CDR3 is 14 residues. This CDR3 reads CASSAQGGFTEAFF. The CDR3 nucleotides read TGTGCCAGCTCAGCACAGGGGGGGTTCACTGAAGCTTTCTTT.

The chain employs TRBV28 and TRBJ2-1; D unclear. This CDR3 spans 15 amino acids. From germline, CDR1 is MDHEN and CDR2 SYDVKM. V lost 7 bases and J lost 1, with 14 bases in between. The CDR3 coding sequence is TGTGCCAGCACCCTCCCCTCCAGGTCCTACAATGAGCAGTTCTTC. This translates into CASTLPSRSYNEQFF.